This entry describes one TCR beta chain. Its antigen is unknown. The sample comes from a study of cytomegalovirus exposure and HLA in healthy donors. Study-level background: Clustering assigned over 70% of the approximately 400 genotyped donors to the Caucasian-associated ancestry cluster. Findings of the study overall: One cluster of highly shared sequence variants probably arose as a sequencing artifact.

The CDR3 consists of 14 residues. V trimming: 3 bases; J trimming: 5 bases; junction bases outside the gene matches: 6. The V gene's germline CDR1 is SQVTM and CDR2 ANQGSEA. Use of 60 Vbeta and 13 Jbeta primers characterized the PCR. The method was immunoSEQ multiplex PCR; TCRdb's version includes in-frame clones alone and lacks a portion of them. This sample carries about 65,000 clones, almost 80% of them seen once, and the ten largest clones take around 2.9%. The clonotype was recovered from a girl aged 10-17 years in good health and CMV-seropositive. V usage is TRBV29-1 and J usage is TRBJ2-5; 10 nucleotides agree with TRBD1. The sequenced material came from PBMCs. CDR3 protein: CSVDPGQGTETQYF. The CDR3 DNA follows: TGCAGCGTTGATCCGGGACAGGGGACGGAGACCCAGTACTTC.